Reported below is one T cell receptor (beta chain). This specimen belongs to a study of blood T cell repertoires in COVID-19. The method was immunoSEQ multiplex PCR; TCRdb's version includes in-frame clones alone and lacks a portion of them. The repertoire holds about 200,000 clones, with 80% to 90% as singletons. Germline V gene lookup returns CDR1 SNHLY and CDR2 FYNNEI. V dropped 8 bases and J dropped 7; count of bases not matched to a gene: 17. The CDR3 totals 16 residues. The clonotype originates from a man aged 50 to 59 with acute or convalescent COVID-19. The V and J genes are TRBV2 and TRBJ2-3; TRBD2 matches 8 bases. Source material: peripheral blood. Here the CDR3 reads CASGKGVAGGAYTQYF. Here the CDR3 DNA reads TGTGCCAGCGGCAAGGGGGTGGCGGGGGGCGCCTATACGCAGTATTTT.